These 17 T cell receptor beta chains share one sample of origin, sequenced in a study of beta chain features in type 1 diabetes. General study results and limits: When Type 1 diabetes patients were examined, their TCRB CDR3s proved moderately but significantly shorter in all four CD4+ subsets.

Since all of the isolated RNA was reverse transcribed, expressed TCRB transcripts were what got sequenced. Libraries were prepared by immunoSEQ multiplex PCR; TCRdb keeps only in-frame clonotypes and omits some of them. The repertoire has hundreds of thousands of clones, 11% of them found once; the top ten carry approximately 0.017%. No antigen has been identified for these receptors. The sample comprised naive CD4+ T cells from blood. Receptors were obtained from a man aged 25 to 45 with type 1 diabetes.

This clone was seen more than once but under ten times. The rearrangement uses TRBV23-1 and TRBJ1-2; D is undetermined. TRBV23-1 falls under the ORF class, with uncertain function. Trimming pared 7 bases from V and 7 bases from J, leaving 16 bases between. The CDR3 consists of 13 residues. CDR3 region: CASIPLTKRGYTF. CDR3 DNA: TGCGCCAGCATTCCTCTCACCAAGCGTGGCTACACCTTC.

This chain connects TRBV20-1 to TRBJ2-1, with 8 bases lining up with TRBD2. Germline V lookup: CDR1 DFQATT, CDR2 SNEGSKA (reference sequence). This CDR3 spans 11 amino acids. For the CDR3, the DNA is TGCAGGACCGGGACTAGCAATGAGCAGTTCTTC. This gives the protein CRTGTSNEQFF.

This clone has only a few counts. The chain couples TRBV6-6 to TRBJ2-7; 9 bases are shared with TRBD1. Trimming took 6 bases from V and 4 from J; bases not matched to a gene: 10. Germline V lookup: CDR1 MNHNY, CDR2 SVGAGI (reference sequence). This CDR3 comprises 15 residues. As DNA, the CDR3 is TGTGCCAGCAGGTCTCCGGGACAGGGTCTTTACGAGCAGTACTTC. It yields the protein CASRSPGQGLYEQYF.

This clone was counted a few times. The V call is TRBV20-1, the J call TRBJ1-2; no firm D call. Germline V gene data show CDR1 as DFQATT and CDR2 as SNEGSKA (reference sequence). The germline V and J ends were trimmed by 3 bases and 5 bases, with 7 bases remaining between them. This CDR3 is built from 11 residues. The CDR3, as DNA: TGCAGTGCTAGTTCGGGGTATGGCTACACCTTC. It encodes CSASSGYGYTF.

This chain uses TRBV5-1 with TRBJ2-7, with TRBD1 matching over 9 bases. Per germline, CDR1 SGHRS and CDR2 YFSETQ. Trimming cost V 4 bases and J 5 bases; bases outside gene matches: 7. The length of the CDR3 is 14 residues. The CDR3, as DNA: TGCGCCAGCAGCCCTGGACAGGGGAGGGACGAGCAGTACTTC. Encoded protein: CASSPGQGRDEQYF. The full variable domain, completed using reference TRBV5-1 and TRBJ2-7, is KAGVTQTPRYLIKTRGQQVTLSCSPISGHRSVSWYQQTPGQGLQFLFEYFSETQRNKGNFPGRFSGRQFSNSRSEMNVSTLELGDSALYLCASSPGQGRDEQYFGPGTRLTVT.

The genes are TRBV7-9 and TRBJ1-1; a weak D match, TRBD1 (6 bases). The CDR3 spans 14 residues. V was trimmed by 4 bases and J by 4 bases, leaving 13 bases between them. Per germline, CDR1 SEHNR and CDR2 FQNEAQ (reference sequence). CDR3 sequence reads: CASSSTGWATEAFF. CDR3 sequence (DNA): TGTGCCAGCAGCTCGACAGGTTGGGCCACTGAAGCTTTCTTT.

This clone appeared a few times. The junction shows a germline mismatch at one end, possibly a read error. This chain connects TRBV7-3 to TRBJ2-3; TRBD1 might be the D (5 bases). CDR1 SGHTA and CDR2 FQGTGA come from the germline V gene. The length of the CDR3 is 13 residues. The CDR3 here is CASSPYGAGKVNF. Here the CDR3 DNA reads TGTGCCAGCAGCCCCTATGGAGCAGGGAAAGTGAATTTT.

This clone was counted only a few times. The chain is built from TRBV5-4 and TRBJ1-2; 7 bases are a match to TRBD1. The CDR3 runs 13 residues. The germline CDR1 and CDR2 sequences are SGHNT and YYREEE (reference sequence). V lost 0 bases, J lost 8 bases, and 4 bases stayed unmatched. DNA for the CDR3: TGTGCCAGCAGCTTGGATCACAGGGGCGGCTACACCTTC. Protein product: CASSLDHRGGYTF.

This clone came up a few times. The genes are TRBV5-4 and TRBJ1-2, with TRBD1 identical over 7 bases. The V gene end was trimmed by 4 bases and the J gene end by 2 bases; junction bases not matched to a gene: 2. Per the germline V gene, CDR1 is SGHNT and CDR2 is YYREEE (reference sequence). The CDR3 totals 13 residues. The CDR3 reads CASSGTANYGYTF. CDR3 nucleotide sequence: TGTGCCAGCAGCGGGACAGCGAACTATGGCTACACCTTC.

The sample holds a few counts of this clone. V gene TRBV5-1 combines with J gene TRBJ2-5, with D maybe TRBD1 (7 bases). This CDR3 spans 14 amino acids. Trimming left V 4 bases short and J 5 bases short, with 15 bases between. CDR1 is SGHRS and CDR2 is YFSETQ in the germline V gene. The CDR3 nucleotides read TGCGCCAGCAGCCCTGGACAGGAGGGGGAGACCCAGTACTTC. Protein: CASSPGQEGETQYF.

The chain is built from TRBV25-1 and TRBJ2-1, with a weak D call TRBD2 (5 bases). The CDR3 covers 12 residues. Germline-derived CDR1 and CDR2 are MGHDK and SYGVNS. Trimming left V 6 bases short and J 7 bases short, with 10 bases between. The DNA for the CDR3 is TGTGCCAGCAGCTTCAAGCGGAATGAGCAGTTCTTC. Translated, it gives CASSFKRNEQFF.

This clone was seen a few times. The V and J genes are TRBV7-9 and TRBJ2-1; 7 nucleotides match TRBD2. Germline V CDR1 and CDR2: SEHNR, FQNEAQ (reference sequence). The CDR3 has 12 amino acids. Unmatched junction bases numbered 7, after V lost 5 bases and J lost 12 bases. CDR3 sequence: CASSLPERGQFF. For the CDR3, the DNA is TGTGCCAGCAGCCTCCCCGAGCGGGGGCAGTTCTTC.

The V and J genes are TRBV30 and TRBJ1-6; D may be TRBD1 (5 bases). V was shortened by 3 bases and J by 7 bases, with 13 bases between the two germline ends. This CDR3 is 14 amino acids long. CDR1 is GTSNPN, CDR2 SVGIG, per germline (reference sequence). The CDR3 sequence is CAWRRAGWNSPLHF. The DNA of the CDR3 is TGTGCCTGGAGACGGGCAGGGTGGAATTCACCCCTCCACTTT.

This clone was seen a few times. The chain joins TRBV29-1 to TRBJ1-4; maybe TRBD1 (6 bases). The ends were cut back, 6 bases at V and 5 bases at J, with 10 bases in the middle. The CDR3 has 12 amino acids. CDR1 and CDR2 (germline): SQVTM, ANQGSEA. The CDR3 region has the DNA TGCAGCGTAACACAGGGAAATGAAAAACTGTTTTTT. Its protein product is CSVTQGNEKLFF.

This clone has just a few counts. The V gene is TRBV5-6, the J gene TRBJ2-7, with D uncertain. Germline V lookup: CDR1 SGHDT, CDR2 YYEEEE. Deletions cut 1 base from V and 2 bases from J, with 10 bases between. The CDR3 length is 14 residues. The CDR3 sequence: CASSLRGGAYEQYF. CDR3 bases: TGTGCCAGCAGCTTGCGAGGCGGAGCCTACGAGCAGTACTTC.

This clone was seen only a few times. The J gene is TRBJ2-7, the V gene TRBV19, with a weak D call TRBD1 (6 bases). The CDR3 extends over 15 amino acids. Germline V gene lookup returns CDR1 LNHDA and CDR2 SQIVND (reference sequence). With 5 bases removed from V and 3 bases from J, the gap between germline ends came to 17 bases. CDR3 protein: CASSGAEAGDYEQYF. DNA of the CDR3: TGTGCCAGTAGTGGGGCAGAGGCAGGGGACTACGAGCAGTACTTC.

V usage is TRBV2 and J usage is TRBJ1-1; tentative D call: TRBD1 (6 bases). Trimming removed 7 bases at V and 4 bases at J, with 19 bases between. The CDR3 extends over 15 amino acids. From germline, CDR1 is SNHLY and CDR2 FYNNEI. CDR3 amino acids: CASTPRGGVFTEAFF. The CDR3 DNA reads as TGTGCCAGCACCCCGAGAGGGGGGGTATTCACTGAAGCTTTCTTT.